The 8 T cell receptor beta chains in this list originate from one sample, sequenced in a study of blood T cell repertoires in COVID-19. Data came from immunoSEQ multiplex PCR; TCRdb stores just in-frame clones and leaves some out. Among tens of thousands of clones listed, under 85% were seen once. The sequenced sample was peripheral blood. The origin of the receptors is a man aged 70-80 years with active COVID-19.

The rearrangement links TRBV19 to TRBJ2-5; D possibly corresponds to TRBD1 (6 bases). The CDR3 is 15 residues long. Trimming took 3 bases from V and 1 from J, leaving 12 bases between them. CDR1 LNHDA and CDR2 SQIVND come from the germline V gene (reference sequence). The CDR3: CASSMAGDFQETQYF. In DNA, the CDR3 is TGTGCCAGTAGTATGGCAGGGGATTTCCAAGAGACCCAGTACTTC.

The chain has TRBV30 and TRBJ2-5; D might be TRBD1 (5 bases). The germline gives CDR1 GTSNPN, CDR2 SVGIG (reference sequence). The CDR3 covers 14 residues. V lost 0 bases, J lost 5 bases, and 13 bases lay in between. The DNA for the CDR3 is TGTGCCTGGAGTGTAAGCTCAGGGCTGGAGACCCAGTACTTC. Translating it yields CAWSVSSGLETQYF.

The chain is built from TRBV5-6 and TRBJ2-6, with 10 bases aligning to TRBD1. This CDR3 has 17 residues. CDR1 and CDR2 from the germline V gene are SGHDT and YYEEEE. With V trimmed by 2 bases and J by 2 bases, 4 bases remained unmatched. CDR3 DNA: TGTGCCAGCAGCTTAGGGACAGGGGCCCCTGGGGCCAACGTCCTGACTTTC. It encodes CASSLGTGAPGANVLTF. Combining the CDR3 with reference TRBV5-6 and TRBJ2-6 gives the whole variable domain DAGVTQSPTHLIKTRGQQVTLRCSPKSGHDTVSWYQQALGQGPQFIFQYYEEEERQRGNFPDRFSGHQFPNYSSELNVNALLLGDSALYLCASSLGTGAPGANVLTFGAGSRLTVL.

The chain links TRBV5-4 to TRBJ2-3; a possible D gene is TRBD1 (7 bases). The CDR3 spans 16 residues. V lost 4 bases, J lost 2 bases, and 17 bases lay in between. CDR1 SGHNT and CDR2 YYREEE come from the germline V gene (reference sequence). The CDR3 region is CASSLWAGGITDTQYF. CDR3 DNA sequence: TGTGCCAGCAGCCTCTGGGCAGGGGGGATCACAGATACGCAGTATTTT.

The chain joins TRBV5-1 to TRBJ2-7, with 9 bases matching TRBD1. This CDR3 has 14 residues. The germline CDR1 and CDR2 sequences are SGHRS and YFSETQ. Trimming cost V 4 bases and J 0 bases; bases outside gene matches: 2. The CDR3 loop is CASSADRGSYEQYF. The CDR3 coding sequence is TGCGCCAGCAGCGCGGACAGGGGCTCCTACGAGCAGTACTTC. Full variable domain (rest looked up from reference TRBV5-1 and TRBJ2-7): KAGVTQTPRYLIKTRGQQVTLSCSPISGHRSVSWYQQTPGQGLQFLFEYFSETQRNKGNFPGRFSGRQFSNSRSEMNVSTLELGDSALYLCASSADRGSYEQYFGPGTRLTVT.

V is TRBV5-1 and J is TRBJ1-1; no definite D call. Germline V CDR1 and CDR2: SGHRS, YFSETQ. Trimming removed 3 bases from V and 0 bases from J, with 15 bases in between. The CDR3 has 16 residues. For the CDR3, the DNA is TGCGCCAGCAGCTCGACCGGCGGGGTGCTGAACACTGAAGCTTTCTTT. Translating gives CASSSTGGVLNTEAFF.

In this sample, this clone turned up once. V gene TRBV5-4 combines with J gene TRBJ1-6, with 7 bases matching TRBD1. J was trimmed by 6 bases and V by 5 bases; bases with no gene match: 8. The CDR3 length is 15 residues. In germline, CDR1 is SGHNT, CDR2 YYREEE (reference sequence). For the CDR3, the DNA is TGTGCCAGCAGGTTACAGGGGACGGGTAATTCACCCCTCCACTTT. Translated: CASRLQGTGNSPLHF.

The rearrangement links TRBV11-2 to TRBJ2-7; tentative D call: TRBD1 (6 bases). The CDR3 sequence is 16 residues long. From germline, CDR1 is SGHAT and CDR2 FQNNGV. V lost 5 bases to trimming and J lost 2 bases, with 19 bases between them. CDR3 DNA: TGTGCCAGCAGCGATAACAGGGTAAGGGGAGCCTACGAGCAGTACTTC. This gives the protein CASSDNRVRGAYEQYF. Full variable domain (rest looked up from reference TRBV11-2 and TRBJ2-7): EAGVAQSPRYKIIEKRQSVAFWCNPISGHATLYWYQQILGQGPKLLIQFQNNGVVDDSQLPKDRFSAERLKGVDSTLKIQPAKLEDSAVYLCASSDNRVRGAYEQYFGPGTRLTVT.